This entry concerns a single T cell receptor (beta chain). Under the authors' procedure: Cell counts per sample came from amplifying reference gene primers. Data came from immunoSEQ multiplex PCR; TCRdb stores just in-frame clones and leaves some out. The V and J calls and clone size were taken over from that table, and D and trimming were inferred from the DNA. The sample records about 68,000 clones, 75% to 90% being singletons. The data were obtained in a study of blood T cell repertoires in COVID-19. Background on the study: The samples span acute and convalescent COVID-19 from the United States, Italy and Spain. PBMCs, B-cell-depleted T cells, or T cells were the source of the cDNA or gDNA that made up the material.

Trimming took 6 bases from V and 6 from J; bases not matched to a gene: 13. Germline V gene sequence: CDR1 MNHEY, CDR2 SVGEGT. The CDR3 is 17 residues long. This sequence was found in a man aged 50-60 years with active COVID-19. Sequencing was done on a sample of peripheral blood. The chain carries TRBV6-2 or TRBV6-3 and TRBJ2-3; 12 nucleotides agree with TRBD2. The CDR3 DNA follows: TGTGCCAGCAGCTCGTCACTAGCGGGGGGCCCCGGGGATACGCAGTATTTT. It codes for CASSSSLAGGPGDTQYF.